This entry features one T cell receptor beta chain sequence. This sample is part of a study of blood T cell repertoires in COVID-19. Overall study: Sample material is recorded as cDNA or gDNA derived from T cells, B-cell-depleted T cells, or PBMCs.

The CDR3 has 13 amino acids. V was clipped by 5 bases and J by 6 bases; unmatched bases: 5. Germline V gives CDR1 SQVTM, CDR2 ANQGSEA. Assignment of participants to cohorts was predicated upon participant-reported clinical history. Study processing details: Amplification from reference gene primers served as the basis for estimated nucleated cell counts. Profiling relied on immunoSEQ multiplex PCR, and the TCRdb table lists in-frame clones only, not all of them. V, J and clone size reflect that table, while D and trimming were determined from the DNA. The sample records fewer than 300,000 clones, 70% to 90% being singletons.

The sequence was obtained from a man between 18 and 35 years old who had recovered from COVID-19. The J gene is TRBJ1-5, the V gene TRBV29-1, with TRBD1 identical over 9 bases. Sample: PBMCs or T cells enriched from blood (not recorded which). As DNA, the CDR3 is TGCAGCGTTAGCACAGGGGGCAGTCAGCCCCAGCATTTT. Translated: CSVSTGGSQPQHF.